The 19 T cell receptor beta chains in this list originate from one sample, sequenced in a study of T-cell memory formation after mild COVID-19. One entry per CDR3 protein, called by TCRdb with MiXCR from the 5' RACE reads. The sample includes roughly 510,000 distinct CDR3 sequences, 15% to 20% seen only once; the top ten take approximately 8.1%. Material: PBMCs or a T cell subset sorted from them (not recorded which). All receptors derive from an adult woman who had mild COVID-19 (a few samples of this study predate the infection). Cell type and time point are not known.

There are a few counts of this clonotype. V usage is TRBV10-3 and J usage is TRBJ2-2; 9 bases are a match to TRBD1. V lost 6 bases to trimming and J lost 6 bases; unmatched junction nucleotides: 5. The CDR3 totals 14 residues. Per the germline V gene, CDR1 is ENHRY and CDR2 is SYGVKD. CDR3 amino acids: CAISPGQGSGELFF. The CDR3 nucleotides are TGTGCCATCAGCCCGGGACAGGGTTCCGGGGAGCTGTTTTTT.

This clonotype was recorded a few times. The chain uses TRBV7-2 and TRBJ1-1; no definite D call. V lost 5 bases, J lost 0 bases, and 7 bases lay in between. CDR3 size: 13 residues. Germline values: CDR1 SGHTA, CDR2 FQGNSA. The CDR3: CASSEVLNTEAFF. The CDR3 nucleotides are TGTGCCAGCAGCGAGGTCTTGAACACTGAAGCTTTCTTT.

This chain joins TRBV15 and TRBJ2-1; tentative D call: TRBD1 (5 bases). The V gene's germline CDR1 is LNHNV and CDR2 YYDKDF (reference sequence). The CDR3 contains 16 residues. V lost 0 bases and J lost 2, with 11 bases in between. CDR3 nucleotide sequence: TGTGCCACCAGCAGAGATCAGCAGGGTGCCTACAATGAGCAGTTCTTC. This codes for CATSRDQQGAYNEQFF.

This clonotype occurred a few times. This chain links TRBV7-2 with TRBJ2-3, with D uncertain. This CDR3 contains 13 residues. Germline-derived CDR1 and CDR2 are SGHTA and FQGNSA. Between the trimmed V and J ends, which lost 4 bases and 3 bases, there was a span of 8 bases. The CDR3 reads CASSSRRTDTQYF. The CDR3 DNA sequence: TGTGCCAGCAGCTCCCGGCGGACAGATACGCAGTATTTT.

The table lists this clonotype with many counts. The chain uses TRBV4-2 and TRBJ2-2; D may be TRBD1 or TRBD2 (5 bases each). This CDR3 spans 14 amino acids. V lost 4 bases and J 5 bases, leaving 11 bases between the germline ends. Germline lookup yields CDR1 LGHNA and CDR2 YNFKEQ. The CDR3 DNA is TGTGCCAGCAGCCCATGGGACCGTACCGGGGAGCTGTTTTTT. Its protein is CASSPWDRTGELFF.

This clonotype appeared a few times. The rearrangement uses TRBV20-1 and TRBJ2-5, with D possibly TRBD2 on 6 matching bases. The CDR3 is 15 residues long. The V gene lost 2 bases and the J gene lost 3 bases, with 16 bases spanning the gap. CDR1 and CDR2 from the germline V gene are DFQATT and SNEGSKA (reference sequence). CDR3 region: CSARPPSGGEETQYF. The CDR3 DNA reads TGCAGTGCTAGACCCCCCTCAGGAGGGGAAGAGACCCAGTACTTC.

The chain is built from TRBV12-5 and TRBJ1-1; tentative D call: TRBD1 (5 bases). Germline V gene lookup returns CDR1 LGHNT and CDR2 FRNRAP. The CDR3 spans 13 residues. Between the trimmed V and J ends, which lost 7 bases and 5 bases, there was a span of 14 bases. DNA for the CDR3: TGTGCTAGTGCCATCATAGGGGCGACTGAAGCTTTCTTT. Translation: CASAIIGATEAFF.

This clonotype was recorded a few times. The genes are TRBV12-3 or TRBV12-4 and TRBJ2-1; no definite D call. The ends were cut back, 7 bases at V and 0 bases at J, with 7 bases in the middle. The CDR3 has 13 amino acids. CDR3 amino acids: CASNTASYNEQFF. In nucleotides, the CDR3 is TGTGCCAGCAATACAGCCTCCTACAATGAGCAGTTCTTC.

The chain uses TRBV6-6 and TRBJ2-3, with D possibly TRBD1 on 6 matching bases. There are 20 residues in the CDR3. Germline assignment: CDR1 MNHNY and CDR2 SVGAGI (reference sequence). V was trimmed by 2 bases and J by 4 bases, leaving 28 bases between them. The CDR3 reads CASSYQGRGFYPHEADTQYF. The DNA of the CDR3 is TGTGCCAGCAGTTACCAAGGCAGGGGTTTCTACCCGCATGAGGCAGATACGCAGTATTTT.

In its sample, this clonotype was seen a few times. The rearrangement links TRBV24-1 to TRBJ1-5; no clear D. The CDR3 is made up of 13 amino acids. Germline assignment: CDR1 KGHDR and CDR2 SFDVKD. Deletions cut 5 bases from V and 7 bases from J, with 11 bases between. The CDR3 DNA reads as TGTGCCACCAGTGCCGGAGGACTCCAGCCCCAGCATTTT. Its translation is CATSAGGLQPQHF.

The J gene is TRBJ2-1, the V gene TRBV4-1; 8 positions match TRBD1. From germline, CDR1 is MGHRA and CDR2 YSYEKL. The trim removed 1 base at V and 8 bases at J, leaving 7 bases unmatched. This CDR3 spans 15 amino acids. The CDR3 reads CASSQAVSGGDEQFF. The CDR3 nucleotides read TGCGCCAGCAGCCAAGCAGTCTCAGGGGGCGATGAGCAGTTCTTC.

This clonotype turned up a few times. The chain joins TRBV7-2 to TRBJ2-2, with D perhaps matching TRBD1 (5 bases). This CDR3 contains 12 residues. Germline loops: CDR1 SGHTA, CDR2 FQGNSA. Trimming took 5 bases from V and 10 from J, leaving 11 bases between them. CDR3 protein: CASSTLGEELFF. The CDR3 bases are TGTGCCAGCAGCACTCTAGGGGAGGAGCTGTTTTTT.

This clonotype has only a few counts. The J gene is TRBJ1-1, the V gene TRBV5-5; D uncertain. The V gene lost 0 bases and the J gene lost 5 bases, with 8 bases spanning the gap. The germline CDR1 and CDR2 sequences are SGHKS and YYEKEE (reference sequence). This CDR3 is 13 amino acids long. CDR3 residues: CASSLGPSTEAFF. CDR3 DNA: TGTGCCAGCAGCTTGGGACCCAGTACTGAAGCTTTCTTT.

The chain has TRBV19 and TRBJ2-7; perhaps TRBD1 as D (6 bases). Germline values: CDR1 LNHDA, CDR2 SQIVND (reference sequence). This CDR3 comprises 14 residues. V lost 5 bases, J lost 1 base, and 12 bases lay in between. The CDR3 region is CASSFQGHSYEQYF. DNA for the CDR3: TGTGCCAGTAGTTTTCAGGGACATTCCTACGAGCAGTACTTC.

The chain carries TRBV4-1 and TRBJ2-7; 8 positions agree with TRBD1. The V gene's germline CDR1 is MGHRA and CDR2 YSYEKL. V shed 1 base and J 5 bases; nucleotides not matched to a gene: 7. This CDR3 contains 15 residues. The CDR3 DNA reads TGCGCCAGCAGCCAAGGTGCGGACAGGGACCACGAGCAGTACTTC. Translated, it gives CASSQGADRDHEQYF.

The J gene is TRBJ1-2, the V gene TRBV7-9; 7 bases are shared with TRBD1. Germline V gene sequence: CDR1 SEHNR, CDR2 FQNEAQ (reference sequence). This CDR3 has 14 amino acids. V was clipped by 5 bases and J by 4 bases; unmatched bases: 7. Here the CDR3 DNA reads TGTGCCAGCAGCACTGTGACAGGGCTCTATGGCTACACCTTC. It encodes CASSTVTGLYGYTF.

This clonotype was observed a few times. The rearrangement joins TRBV7-9 to TRBJ2-7; TRBD1 matches 7 bases. CDR1 is SEHNR and CDR2 is FQNEAQ in the germline V gene (reference sequence). Unmatched junction bases numbered 8, after V lost 4 bases and J lost 2 bases. The CDR3 extends over 15 amino acids. CDR3: CASSWDRGWPYEQYF. DNA of the CDR3: TGTGCCAGCAGCTGGGACAGAGGATGGCCCTACGAGCAGTACTTC.

This clonotype was counted between two and nine times. J is TRBJ2-2 and V is TRBV15, with a tentative D call TRBD2 (6 bases). V was shortened by 0 bases and J by 0 bases, with 8 bases between the two germline ends. There are 16 residues in the CDR3. Germline lookup yields CDR1 LNHNV and CDR2 YYDKDF (reference sequence). CDR3 coding DNA: TGTGCCACCAGCAGAGAACCTAGCGCGAACACCGGGGAGCTGTTTTTT. Translation: CATSREPSANTGELFF.

The chain joins TRBV7-3 to TRBJ2-2; the D call may be TRBD1 or TRBD2 (6 bases each). Germline values: CDR1 SGHTA, CDR2 FQGTGA. This CDR3 has 14 amino acids. V was trimmed by 7 bases and J by 5 bases, leaving 14 bases between them. CDR3 region: CASKEGQKTGELFF. The DNA for the CDR3 is TGTGCCAGCAAGGAGGGACAAAAAACCGGGGAGCTGTTTTTT.